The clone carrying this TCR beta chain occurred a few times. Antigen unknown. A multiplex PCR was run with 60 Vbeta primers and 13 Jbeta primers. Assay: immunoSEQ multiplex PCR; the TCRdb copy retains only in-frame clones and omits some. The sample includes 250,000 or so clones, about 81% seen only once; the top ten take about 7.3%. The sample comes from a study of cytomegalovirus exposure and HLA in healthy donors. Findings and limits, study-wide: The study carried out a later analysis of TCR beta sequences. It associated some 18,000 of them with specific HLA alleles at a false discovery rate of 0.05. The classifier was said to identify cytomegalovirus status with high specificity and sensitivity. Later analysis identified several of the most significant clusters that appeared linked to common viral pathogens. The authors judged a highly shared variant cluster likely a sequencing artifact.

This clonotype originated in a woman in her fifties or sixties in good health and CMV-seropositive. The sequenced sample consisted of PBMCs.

Here the CDR3 reads CASSRLGQENEQYF. As DNA, the CDR3 is TGTGCCAGCAGCCGCCTGGGACAGGAGAACGAGCAGTACTTC. V is TRBV7-9 and J is TRBJ2-7, with TRBD1 matching 8 bases. This CDR3 contains 14 residues. Germline CDR1 and CDR2: SEHNR and FQNEAQ (reference sequence). With V trimmed by 5 bases and J by 5 bases, 8 bases remained unmatched.